The rows below give T cell receptor beta chains drawn from one sample of a study of blood T cell repertoires in COVID-19. Clones were sequenced by immunoSEQ multiplex PCR, and TCRdb holds only the in-frame ones, with some missing. The top ten clones hold about 13% of a sample with under 60,000 clones, around nine tenths of them seen once. The source material was peripheral blood. All receptors come from a human donor with active COVID-19. The donor label of this sample is uncertain. Both conserved end residues are part of each CDR3. A D gene is named only where the DNA matches it firmly. Not all rows give a size; the values are once, few, many and, for expanded clones, a class.

V	J	size	D	length	DNA	CDR3
TRBV25-1	TRBJ1-2	NA	TRBD1	14	TGTGCCAGCAGTCCCCAGGGGGCCCTCTATGGCTACACCTTC	CASSPQGALYGYTF
TRBV5-1	TRBJ1-2	NA	TRBD1	14	TGCGCCAGCTCGCTTCGGACAGGGCCAAATGGCTACACCTTC	CASSLRTGPNGYTF
TRBV19	TRBJ1-1	NA	TRBD1	14	TGTGCCAGTAGTATATCAGGGGGCGGCACTGAAGCTTTCTTT	CASSISGGGTEAFF
TRBV30	TRBJ2-1	NA	TRBD1	13	TGTGCCTGGAGTAAGGGGGCGCTGAATGAGCAGTTCTTC	CAWSKGALNEQFF
TRBV7-2	TRBJ1-2	NA	TRBD1	15	TGTGCCAGCAGCCCCGGGACAGGGGTCGGGGATGGCTACACCTTC	CASSPGTGVGDGYTF
TRBV1	TRBJ2-1	NA	NA	12	TGCACCAGCAGCCAAGATAGGGGCGAGCAGTTCTTC	CTSSQDRGEQFF
TRBV2	TRBJ1-2	NA	NA	12	TGTGCCAGCAGGAACAGGGATCCAGGCTACACCTTC	CASRNRDPGYTF
TRBV7-3	TRBJ2-3	NA	NA	13	TGTGCCAGCAGCTTTCAGGGAGGAGATACGCAGTATTTT	CASSFQGGDTQYF
TRBV6-5	TRBJ2-1	NA	NA	11	TGTGCCAGCAGTCGCTACAATGAGCAGTTCTTC	CASSRYNEQFF
TRBV2	TRBJ2-1	NA	TRBD2	16	TGTGCCAGCACCAAAATGGACGGGAGGCTCTCCAATGAGCAGTTCTTC	CASTKMDGRLSNEQFF
TRBV7-9	TRBJ2-2	once	NA	19	TGTGCCAGCAGCTTAAGGTCAGAGAGGATAGCCTCGAACACCGGGGAGCTGTTTTTT	CASSLRSERIASNTGELFF
TRBV3-1/TRBV3-2	TRBJ1-2	once	NA	15	TGTGCCAGCAGCCAAGAAAGTATTAGGGGGGGCGGCTACACCTTC	CASSQESIRGGGYTF
TRBV6-5	TRBJ2-2	NA	TRBD1	15	TGTGCCGTCCGCCCGGGGACAGGGGGCAGGGGGGAGCTGTTTTTT	CAVRPGTGGRGELFF
TRBV18	TRBJ1-2	NA	NA	15	TGTGCCAGCTCACCACGGGCGGAAACGGGGTATGGCTACACCTTC	CASSPRAETGYGYTF
TRBV5-1	TRBJ1-2	NA	TRBD1	16	TGCGCCAGCAGAGTCCCGGGACAGGGTCAGGGTGGCGGCTACACCTTC	CASRVPGQGQGGGYTF
TRBV2	TRBJ1-2	NA	TRBD1	15	TGTGCCAGCAGTACCGGGACAGGGGCAAAAAATGGCTACACCTTC	CASSTGTGAKNGYTF
TRBV12-3/TRBV12-4	TRBJ1-1	NA	NA	13	TGTGCCAGCGGCTCCCCACGGGGCACTGAAGCTTTCTTT	CASGSPRGTEAFF
TRBV7-2	TRBJ1-1	NA	NA	14	TGTGCCAGCAGCTTACAGGGAGGATACACTGAAGCTTTCTTT	CASSLQGGYTEAFF
TRBV29-1	TRBJ1-1	NA	NA	13	TGCAGCGAAACAAAGGCGGGGGGCACTGAAGCTTTCTTT	CSETKAGGTEAFF
TRBV7-2	TRBJ2-7	once	NA	13	TGTGCCAGCAGCCCCTCCCACCGGGTCGAGCAGTACTTC	CASSPSHRVEQYF
TRBV20-1	TRBJ2-3	NA	TRBD2	15	TGCAGTGCTAGTGGGACTAGCGGGAGTATAGATACGCAGTATTTT	CSASGTSGSIDTQYF
TRBV5-4	TRBJ2-3	NA	TRBD2	16	TGTGCCAGCAGCTTGTCGAGGAGCGGGGGTGTCTATACGCAGTATTTT	CASSLSRSGGVYTQYF
TRBV6-2/TRBV6-3	TRBJ2-7	NA	TRBD2	16	TGTGCCAGCAGCCACCTAGCGGCCCCGGGCTCCTACGAGCAGTACTTC	CASSHLAAPGSYEQYF
TRBV11-2	TRBJ2-2	NA	TRBD2	17	TGTGCCAGCAGCTCCCGTCGGGCGGGAGTGGATACCGGGGAGCTGTTTTTT	CASSSRRAGVDTGELFF
TRBV5-4	TRBJ1-2	NA	TRBD1	14	TGTGCCAGCAGTTTTAGGGGGCCTAACTATGGCTACACCTTC	CASSFRGPNYGYTF
TRBV5-4	TRBJ2-5	NA	TRBD2	17	TGTGCCAGCAGCCTGGGACTAGCGGGGCGGGTGGGGGAGACCCAGTACTTC	CASSLGLAGRVGETQYF
TRBV2	TRBJ1-1	NA	TRBD1	14	TGTGCCAGCAGTGTGACAGGGGGTGGTACTGAAGCTTTCTTT	CASSVTGGGTEAFF
TRBV5-6	TRBJ2-1	NA	TRBD1	11	TGTGCCAGCACTACAGGGGTTGAGCAGTTCTTC	CASTTGVEQFF
TRBV6-5	TRBJ2-5	NA	NA	15	TGTGCCAGCCCACCACGTGACAGGACGCAAGAGACCCAGTACTTC	CASPPRDRTQETQYF
TRBV7-3	TRBJ2-7	few	NA	13	TGTGCCAGCAGCTTAAACTTACCTGGCGAGCAGTACTTC	CASSLNLPGEQYF
TRBV7-2	TRBJ2-2	once	NA	13	TGTGCCAGCAGCTTCGGGGGTCCCGGGGAGCTGTTTTTT	CASSFGGPGELFF
TRBV7-9	TRBJ1-4	NA	TRBD1	14	TGTGCCAGCAGCCATCGACAGGGGAATGAAAAACTGTTTTTT	CASSHRQGNEKLFF
TRBV11-2	TRBJ2-7	NA	NA	15	TGTGCCAGCAGCTTACCGGACAAGGGTGGGTACGAGCAGTACTTC	CASSLPDKGGYEQYF
TRBV27	TRBJ2-1	NA	NA	15	TGTGCCAGCAGTTTAGGGGGGAGGGGGTACAATGAGCAGTTCTTC	CASSLGGRGYNEQFF
TRBV5-1	TRBJ1-5	NA	NA	13	TGCGCCAGCAGCAAGGAGATGGATCAGCCCCAGCATTTT	CASSKEMDQPQHF
TRBV11-2	TRBJ2-5	NA	TRBD2	16	TGTGCCAGCAGCTTGGGACTAGCGGGACCCCGAGAGACCCAGTACTTC	CASSLGLAGPRETQYF
TRBV7-8	TRBJ1-3	NA	NA	16	TGTGCCAGCAGCTTAGTAGTAAGGGGAAGTGGAAACACCATATATTTT	CASSLVVRGSGNTIYF
TRBV9	TRBJ1-6	NA	NA	15	TGTGCCAGCAGCGTAGCTGGACAGTTCTATTCACCCCTCCACTTT	CASSVAGQFYSPLHF
TRBV9	TRBJ2-7	NA	NA	15	TGTGCCAGCACCTCTAGACAGGTCTTAACCTACGAGCAGTACTTC	CASTSRQVLTYEQYF